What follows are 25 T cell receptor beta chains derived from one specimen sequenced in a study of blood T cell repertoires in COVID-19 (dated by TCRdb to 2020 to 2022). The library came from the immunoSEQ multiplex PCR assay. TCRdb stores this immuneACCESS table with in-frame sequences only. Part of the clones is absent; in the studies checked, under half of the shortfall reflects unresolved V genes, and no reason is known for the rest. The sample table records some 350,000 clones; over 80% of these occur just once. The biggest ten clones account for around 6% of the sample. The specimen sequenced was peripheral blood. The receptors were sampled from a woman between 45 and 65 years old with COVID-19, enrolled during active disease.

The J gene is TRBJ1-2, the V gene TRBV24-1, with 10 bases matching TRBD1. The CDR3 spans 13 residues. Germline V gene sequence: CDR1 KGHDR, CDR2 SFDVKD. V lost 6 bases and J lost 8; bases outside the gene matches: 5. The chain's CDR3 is CATSTPGQGGYTF. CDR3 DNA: TGTGCCACCAGTACCCCGGGACAGGGGGGCTACACCTTC.

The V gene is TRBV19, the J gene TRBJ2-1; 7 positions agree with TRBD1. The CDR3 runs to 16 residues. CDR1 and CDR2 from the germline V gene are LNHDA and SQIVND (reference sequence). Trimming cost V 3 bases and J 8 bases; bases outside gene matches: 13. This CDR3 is CASSIQQGHRSYEQFF. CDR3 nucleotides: TGTGCCAGTAGTATCCAACAGGGGCACAGGTCCTATGAGCAGTTCTTC. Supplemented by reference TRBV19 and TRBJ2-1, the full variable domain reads DGGITQSPKYLFRKEGQNVTLSCEQNLNHDAMYWYRQDPGQGLRLIYYSQIVNDFQKGDIAEGYSVSREKKESFPLTVTSAQKNPTAFYLCASSIQQGHRSYEQFFGPGTRLTVL.

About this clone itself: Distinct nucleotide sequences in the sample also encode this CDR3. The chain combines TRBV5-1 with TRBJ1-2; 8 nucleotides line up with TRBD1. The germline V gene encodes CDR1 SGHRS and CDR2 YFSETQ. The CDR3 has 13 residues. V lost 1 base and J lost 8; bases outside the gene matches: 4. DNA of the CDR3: TGCGCCAGCAGCTTGTTGACAGGGGACGGCTACACCTTC. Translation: CASSLLTGDGYTF.

The CDR3 region has the DNA TGTGCCAGCAGTAGCGGAGTCTCGTACGAGCAGTACTTC. It yields the protein CASSSGVSYEQYF. The chain employs TRBV6-5 and TRBJ2-7, with TRBD2 as a possible D gene (5 bases). V was pared by 5 bases and J by 4 bases, with 12 bases between. The CDR3 runs to 13 residues. CDR1 is MNHEY and CDR2 is SVGAGI in the germline V gene.

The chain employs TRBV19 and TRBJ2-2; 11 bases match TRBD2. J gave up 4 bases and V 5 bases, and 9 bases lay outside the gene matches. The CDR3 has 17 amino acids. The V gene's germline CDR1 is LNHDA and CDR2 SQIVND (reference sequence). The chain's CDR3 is CASSHSGRAQSTGELFF. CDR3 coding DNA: TGTGCCAGTAGTCATAGCGGGAGGGCCCAGTCCACCGGGGAGCTGTTTTTT.

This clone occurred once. The CDR3 region is CAWTYTGELFF. DNA for the CDR3: TGTGCCTGGACTTACACCGGGGAGCTGTTTTTT. This chain uses TRBV30 with TRBJ2-2, with D uncertain. Germline loops: CDR1 GTSNPN, CDR2 SVGIG (reference sequence). V lost 4 bases and J 3 bases, leaving 3 bases between the germline ends. The CDR3 consists of 11 residues.

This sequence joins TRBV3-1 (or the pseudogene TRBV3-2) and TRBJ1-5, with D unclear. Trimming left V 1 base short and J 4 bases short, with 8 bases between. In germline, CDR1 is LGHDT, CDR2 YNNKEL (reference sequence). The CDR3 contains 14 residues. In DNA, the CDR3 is TGTGCCAGCAGCCAAGGGAGCGAGAATCAGCCCCAGCATTTT. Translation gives CASSQGSENQPQHF.

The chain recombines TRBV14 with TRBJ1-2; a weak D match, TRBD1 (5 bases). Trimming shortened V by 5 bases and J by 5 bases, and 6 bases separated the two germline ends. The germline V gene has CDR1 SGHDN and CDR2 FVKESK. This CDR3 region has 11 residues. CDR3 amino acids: CASSSGYGYTF. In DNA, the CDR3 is TGTGCCAGCAGCTCAGGGTATGGCTACACCTTC.

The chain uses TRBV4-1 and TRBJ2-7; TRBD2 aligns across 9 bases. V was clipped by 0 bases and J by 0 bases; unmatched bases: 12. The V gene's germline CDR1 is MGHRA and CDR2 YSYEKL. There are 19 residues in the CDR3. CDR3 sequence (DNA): TGCGCCAGCAGCCAAGAGGAACTCCCCGGGACTAGCTACTCCTACGAGCAGTACTTC. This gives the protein CASSQEELPGTSYSYEQYF.

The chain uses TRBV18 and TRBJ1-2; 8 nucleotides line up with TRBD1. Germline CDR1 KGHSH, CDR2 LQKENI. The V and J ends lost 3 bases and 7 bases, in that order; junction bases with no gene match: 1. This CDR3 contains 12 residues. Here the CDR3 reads CASSPGQGGYTF. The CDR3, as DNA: TGTGCCAGCTCACCCGGACAGGGTGGCTACACCTTC.

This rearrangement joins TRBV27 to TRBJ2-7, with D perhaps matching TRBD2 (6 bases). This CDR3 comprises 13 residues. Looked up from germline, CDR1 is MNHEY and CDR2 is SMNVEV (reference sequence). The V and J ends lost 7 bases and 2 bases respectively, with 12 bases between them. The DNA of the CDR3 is TGTGCCAGCAAGCGTCCGGGGGCCTACGAGCAGTACTTC. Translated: CASKRPGAYEQYF.

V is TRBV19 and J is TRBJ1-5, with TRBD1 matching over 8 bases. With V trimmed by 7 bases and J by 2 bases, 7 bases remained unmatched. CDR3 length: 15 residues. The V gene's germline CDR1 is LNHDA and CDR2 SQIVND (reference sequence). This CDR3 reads CASTSDRVGNQPQHF. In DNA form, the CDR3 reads TGTGCCAGTACCTCGGACAGGGTTGGCAATCAGCCCCAGCATTTT. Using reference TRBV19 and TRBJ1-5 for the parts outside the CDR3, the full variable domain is DGGITQSPKYLFRKEGQNVTLSCEQNLNHDAMYWYRQDPGQGLRLIYYSQIVNDFQKGDIAEGYSVSREKKESFPLTVTSAQKNPTAFYLCASTSDRVGNQPQHFGDGTRLSIL.

CDR3 sequence: CASSSGAGANVLTF. The CDR3 coding sequence is TGTGCCAGCAGCTCAGGGGCTGGGGCCAACGTCCTGACTTTC. The rearrangement uses TRBV11-2 and TRBJ2-6, with D maybe TRBD1 (6 bases). CDR1 is SGHAT, CDR2 FQNNGV, per germline. Trimming removed 4 bases from V and 2 bases from J, with 6 bases in between. This CDR3 has 14 residues.

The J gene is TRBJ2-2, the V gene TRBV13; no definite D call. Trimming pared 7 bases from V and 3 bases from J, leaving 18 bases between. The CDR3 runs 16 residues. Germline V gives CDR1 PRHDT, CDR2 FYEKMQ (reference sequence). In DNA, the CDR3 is TGTGCCAGCAACCTGTGGAGTGACCACCACACCGGGGAGCTGTTTTTT. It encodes CASNLWSDHHTGELFF.

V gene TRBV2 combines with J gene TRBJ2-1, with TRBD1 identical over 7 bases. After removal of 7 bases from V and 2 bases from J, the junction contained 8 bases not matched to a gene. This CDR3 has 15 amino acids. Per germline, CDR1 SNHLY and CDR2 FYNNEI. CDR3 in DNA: TGTGCCAGCACCATCAGGGGGTCTCCCTACAATGAGCAGTTCTTC. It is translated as CASTIRGSPYNEQFF.

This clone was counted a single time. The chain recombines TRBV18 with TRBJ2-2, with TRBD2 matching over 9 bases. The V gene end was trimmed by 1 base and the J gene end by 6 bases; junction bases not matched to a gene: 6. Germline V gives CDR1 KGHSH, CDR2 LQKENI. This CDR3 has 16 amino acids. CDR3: CASSPLSGSGPGELFF. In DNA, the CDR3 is TGTGCCAGCTCACCACTTAGCGGGAGCGGTCCCGGGGAGCTGTTTTTT.

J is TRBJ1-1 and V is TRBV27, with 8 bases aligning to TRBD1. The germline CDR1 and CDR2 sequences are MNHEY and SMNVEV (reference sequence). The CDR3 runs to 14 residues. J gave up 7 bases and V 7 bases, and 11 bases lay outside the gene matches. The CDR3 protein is CASNLQGARSEAFF. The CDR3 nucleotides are TGTGCCAGCAATCTGCAGGGGGCGCGGAGTGAAGCTTTCTTT.

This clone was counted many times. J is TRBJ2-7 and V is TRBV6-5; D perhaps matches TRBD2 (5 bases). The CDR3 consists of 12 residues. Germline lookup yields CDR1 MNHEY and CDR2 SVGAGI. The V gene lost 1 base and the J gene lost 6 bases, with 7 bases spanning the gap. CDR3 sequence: CASSYYGGEQYF. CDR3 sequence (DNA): TGTGCCAGCAGTTACTACGGAGGCGAGCAGTACTTC.

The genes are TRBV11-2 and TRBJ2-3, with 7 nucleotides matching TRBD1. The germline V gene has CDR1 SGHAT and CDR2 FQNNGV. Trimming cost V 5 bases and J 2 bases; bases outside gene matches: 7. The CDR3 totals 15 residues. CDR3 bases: TGTGCCAGCAGCCACCCGGGACAGACCACAGATACGCAGTATTTT. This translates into CASSHPGQTTDTQYF.

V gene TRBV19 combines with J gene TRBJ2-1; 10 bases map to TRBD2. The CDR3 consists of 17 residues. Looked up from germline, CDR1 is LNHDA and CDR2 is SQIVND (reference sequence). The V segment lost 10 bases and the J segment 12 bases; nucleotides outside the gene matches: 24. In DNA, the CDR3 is TGTGCCACCACGAACTTAACCCCTCGGACTAGCGGTGGGAGGCAGTTCTTC. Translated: CATTNLTPRTSGGRQFF.

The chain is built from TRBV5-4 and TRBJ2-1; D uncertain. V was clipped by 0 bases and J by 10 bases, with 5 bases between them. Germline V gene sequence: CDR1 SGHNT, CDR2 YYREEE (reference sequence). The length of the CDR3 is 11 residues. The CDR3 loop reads CASSLGGEQFF. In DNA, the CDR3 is TGTGCCAGCAGCTTGGGCGGAGAGCAGTTCTTC. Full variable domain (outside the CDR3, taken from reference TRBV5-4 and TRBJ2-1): ETGVTQSPTHLIKTRGQQVTLRCSSQSGHNTVSWYQQALGQGPQFIFQYYREEENGRGNFPPRFSGLQFPNYSSELNVNALELDDSALYLCASSLGGEQFFGPGTRLTVL.

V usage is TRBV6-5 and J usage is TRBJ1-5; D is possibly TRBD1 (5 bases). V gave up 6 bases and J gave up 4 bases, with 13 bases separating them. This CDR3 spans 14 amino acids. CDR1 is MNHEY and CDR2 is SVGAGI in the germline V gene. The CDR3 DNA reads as TGTGCCAGCAGATTTACAGGCGTTAATCAGCCCCAGCATTTT. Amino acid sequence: CASRFTGVNQPQHF.

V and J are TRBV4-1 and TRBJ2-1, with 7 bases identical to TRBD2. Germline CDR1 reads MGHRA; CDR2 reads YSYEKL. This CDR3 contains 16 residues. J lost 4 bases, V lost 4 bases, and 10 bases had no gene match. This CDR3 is CASSLKEASGYNEQFF. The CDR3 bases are TGCGCCAGCAGCCTCAAAGAGGCTAGCGGATACAATGAGCAGTTCTTC.

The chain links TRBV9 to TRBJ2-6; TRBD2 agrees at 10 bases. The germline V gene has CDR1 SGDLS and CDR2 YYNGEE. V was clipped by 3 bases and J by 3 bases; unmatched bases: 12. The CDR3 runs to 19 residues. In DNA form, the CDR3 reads TGTGCCAGCAGCGGTCTAGCGGGAGTCTCGGGGGATGGGGCCAACGTCCTGACTTTC. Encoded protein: CASSGLAGVSGDGANVLTF.

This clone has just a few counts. The CDR3 sequence is CASSTATGSIYF. CDR3 in DNA: TGTGCCAGCAGCACGGCGACAGGTTCCATATATTTT. The rearrangement joins TRBV7-2 to TRBJ1-3, with D perhaps matching TRBD1 (6 bases). Trimming removed 5 bases at V and 11 bases at J, with 13 bases between. CDR3 length equals 12 residues. The germline V gene has CDR1 SGHTA and CDR2 FQGNSA.